This T cell receptor beta chain came from a study of T cell responses to AZD1222 COVID-19 vaccine. The CDR3 runs to 15 residues. Germline V CDR1 and CDR2: SGHNT, YENEEA. The V gene end was trimmed by 5 bases and the J gene end by 1 base; junction bases not matched to a gene: 6. The data were produced by immunoSEQ multiplex PCR, yet TCRdb's version contains in-frame clones alone and is incomplete. The sample consists of 100,000 to 150,000 clones, about nine tenths of them appearing once. The sample was peripheral blood, taken 28 days after the second dose of the MenACWY control vaccine. This sequence joins TRBV11-3 and TRBJ2-5; 8 bases map to TRBD1. This receptor was taken from an adult who received the MenACWY meningococcal vaccine as a control. The CDR3 coding sequence is TGTGCCAGCAGCCGAGGCACAGGGGGCCAAGAGACCCAGTACTTC. Translated: CASSRGTGGQETQYF.